These 9 T cell receptor beta chains originate from one sample sequenced in a study of CD8+ T cells in alopecia areata. Extracted from the samples, RNA was reverse transcribed into cDNA to serve as the sequencing template. TCRdb's copy holds only in-frame clones and misses some; the assay was immunoSEQ multiplex PCR. The data contain about 76,000 clones, about 71% of them seen just once; the ten biggest clones take up 20% to 30%. Treatment noted: oral pan-JAK inhibitor, 5-10 mg twice daily. Sequenced here: CD8+ T cells sorted from blood, sampled at week 24, from a patient treated with tofacitinib. The receptors here all came from a human donor with alopecia areata.

The CDR3 protein is CAWTKGRNTQYF. CDR3 coding DNA: TGTGCCTGGACCAAAGGGAGGAATACGCAGTATTTT. The chain has TRBV30 and TRBJ2-3, with D possibly being TRBD2 (6 bases). Deletions cut 4 bases from V and 7 bases from J, with 12 bases between. The CDR3 runs to 12 residues. Germline V gene data show CDR1 as GTSNPN and CDR2 as SVGIG (reference sequence).

This clone was counted once. In DNA form, the CDR3 reads TGCGCCAGCAGCCAACCGGGGTGGACTTCACCCCTCCACTTT. Translating it yields CASSQPGWTSPLHF. The rearrangement uses TRBV4-1 and TRBJ1-6; D is undetermined. CDR1 is MGHRA, CDR2 YSYEKL, per germline. Trimming shortened V by 2 bases and J by 9 bases, and 11 bases separated the two germline ends. The CDR3 sequence is 14 residues long.

The chain recombines TRBV6-5 with TRBJ2-1; the match to TRBD2 covers 9 bases. The V gene's germline CDR1 is MNHEY and CDR2 SVGAGI. This CDR3 is built from 15 residues. The ends lost 1 base at V and 4 bases at J; junction bases unmatched: 2. CDR3 protein: CASSYFLAGYNEQFF. The CDR3 bases are TGTGCCAGCAGTTACTTCCTAGCGGGGTACAATGAGCAGTTCTTC.

This clone appeared a few times. The rearrangement joins TRBV29-1 to TRBJ1-2; maybe TRBD1 (5 bases). The CDR3 runs to 13 residues. Trimming removed 6 bases at V and 8 bases at J, with 19 bases between. In germline, CDR1 is SQVTM, CDR2 ANQGSEA. The CDR3 region has the DNA TGCAGCGTCGAGACCGAGACGGGGGGAGGCTACACCTTC. It specifies CSVETETGGGYTF.

The rearrangement uses TRBV13 and TRBJ1-4; D unresolved. Germline V lookup: CDR1 PRHDT, CDR2 FYEKMQ (reference sequence). The V end lost 6 bases, the J end lost 4 bases, and 9 bases lay between the germline ends. The CDR3 has 13 residues. In DNA form, the CDR3 reads TGTGCCAGCAGTGTTCTCAATAATGAAAAACTGTTTTTT. This gives the protein CASSVLNNEKLFF.

CDR3 residues: CASLLTGGADGYTF. CDR3 DNA: TGTGCCAGCCTGTTAACAGGGGGCGCGGATGGCTACACCTTC. The chain employs TRBV25-1 and TRBJ1-2; 9 bases map to TRBD1. This CDR3 spans 14 amino acids. The V gene end was trimmed by 8 bases and the J gene end by 6 bases; junction bases not matched to a gene: 10. Germline assignment: CDR1 MGHDK and CDR2 SYGVNS.

The rearrangement uses TRBV7-3 and TRBJ2-5; possible D gene TRBD1, 6 bases. The CDR3 is 14 residues long. Trimming removed 5 bases from V and 0 bases from J, with 10 bases in between. Germline values: CDR1 SGHTA, CDR2 FQGTGA. The CDR3 is CASSRTGYQETQYF. The CDR3 DNA is TGTGCCAGCAGCAGAACAGGGTACCAAGAGACCCAGTACTTC.

The sample holds a few counts of this clone. The chain couples TRBV7-9 to TRBJ1-5; no reliable D call. The germline gives CDR1 SEHNR, CDR2 FQNEAQ (reference sequence). V was cut by 5 bases and J by 7 bases, with 12 bases left in between. The CDR3 length is 13 residues. CDR3 nucleotides: TGTGCCAGCAGCCTCGGATTGGGCCAGCCCCAGCATTTT. Translation gives CASSLGLGQPQHF.

This rearrangement joins TRBV25-1 to TRBJ2-5, with D perhaps being TRBD1 or TRBD2 (5 bases each). Trimming pared 2 bases from V and 1 base from J, leaving 14 bases between. Germline V gene lookup returns CDR1 MGHDK and CDR2 SYGVNS. CDR3 length equals 16 residues. CDR3 sequence reads: CASSERLPGPQETQYF. CDR3 nucleotide sequence: TGTGCCAGCAGTGAACGGTTACCGGGACCCCAAGAGACCCAGTACTTC.